This T cell receptor (beta chain) was identified during a study of T cells in Graves' hyperthyroidism and ophthalmopathy. General study results and limits: Blood held most thyroid clonotypes expanded above 0.001 frequency.

This clonotype was seen once. No antigen is known for it. Patients were excluded for uncontrolled infection, other autoimmune disease, pregnancy or lactation. CDR1 is MRHNA and CDR2 is SNTAGT in the germline V gene. The CDR3 has 15 amino acids. V lost 3 bases, J lost 8 bases, and 8 bases stayed unmatched. Template material for amplifying TCR beta CDR3 regions consisted of RNA transcripts. HTBI primers were employed in a first-round RT-PCR of the TCR CDR3. MiXCR, run by TCRdb on the multiplex PCR reads, gives a single entry per CDR3 protein. In the table there are 450,000 to 600,000 distinct CDR3 sequences, 15% to 20% of which are singletons.

The V call is TRBV6-4, the J call TRBJ2-1, with 9 bases aligning to TRBD2. Sequenced: blood. This receptor was taken from a middle-aged man with Graves' ophthalmopathy. CDR3 loop: CASSESSGENYEQFF. The CDR3, as DNA: TGTGCCAGCAGTGAATCTAGCGGGGAAAACTATGAGCAGTTCTTC.